These 30 T cell receptor beta chains originate from one sample sequenced in a study of blood T cells in healthy people across ages. With a J-beta primer mix and a sample-barcoded 5' primer, a second PCR ran about 7 to 12 cycles. TCRdb ran MiXCR on the 5' RACE reads and lists one entry per CDR3 protein. The sample includes about 1.1 million distinct CDR3 sequences, approximately 38% of them seen just once. Sequenced input: blood. Receptors were obtained from a man aged 18-30 years in good health.

The rearrangement uses TRBV9 and TRBJ2-3; a possible D gene is TRBD2 (6 bases). The CDR3 spans 16 residues. Trimming took 0 bases from V and 0 from J, leaving 11 bases between them. Looked up from germline, CDR1 is SGDLS and CDR2 is YYNGEE. The CDR3 nucleotides are TGTGCCAGCAGCGTAGAGCGGGCCTACAGCACAGATACGCAGTATTTT. Translating it yields CASSVERAYSTDTQYF. Using reference TRBV9 and TRBJ2-3 for the parts outside the CDR3, the full variable domain is DSGVTQTPKHLITATGQRVTLRCSPRSGDLSVYWYQQSLDQGLQFLIQYYNGEERAKGNILERFSAQQFPDLHSELNLSSLELGDSALYFCASSVERAYSTDTQYFGPGTRLTVL.

The sample holds a few counts of this clonotype. The genes are TRBV14 and TRBJ2-5, with D possibly TRBD1 on 6 matching bases. The length of the CDR3 is 15 residues. Germline-derived CDR1 and CDR2 are SGHDN and FVKESK. Trimming took off 2 bases at V and 2 bases at J, with 12 bases between the two ends. In DNA, the CDR3 is TGTGCCAGCAGCCAACCCACAGGGTTACAAGAGACCCAGTACTTC. Its translation is CASSQPTGLQETQYF.

This chain connects TRBV6-6 to TRBJ2-1, with 7 bases aligning to TRBD2. The CDR3 totals 16 residues. V lost 2 bases to trimming and J lost 5 bases; unmatched junction nucleotides: 9. Germline CDR1 reads MNHNY; CDR2 reads SVGAGI (reference sequence). CDR3 in DNA: TGTGCCAGCAGTTACCCAAGGGCGGCGGGGGACAATGAGCAGTTCTTC. Residues: CASSYPRAAGDNEQFF.

This chain uses TRBV5-1 with TRBJ1-6; 10 nucleotides align to TRBD1. The CDR3 runs to 18 residues. Germline CDR1 and CDR2: SGHRS and YFSETQ. Losses at the gene ends were 0 bases for V and 2 bases for J; bases not matched to a gene: 5. The CDR3 spells CASSLDRQGATYNSPLHF. DNA for the CDR3: TGCGCCAGCAGCTTGGACCGACAGGGGGCTACCTATAATTCACCCCTCCACTTT.

This clonotype was observed a handful of times. The V gene is TRBV20-1, the J gene TRBJ2-1, with no clear D. The ends were cut back, 0 bases at V and 8 bases at J, with 5 bases in the middle. CDR1 and CDR2 (germline): DFQATT, SNEGSKA (reference sequence). The CDR3 covers 11 residues. The CDR3 is CSARESHEQFF. The DNA of the CDR3 is TGCAGTGCTAGAGAATCCCATGAGCAGTTCTTC.

The chain is built from TRBV5-1 and TRBJ2-7, with D possibly being TRBD2 (5 bases). Germline assignment: CDR1 SGHRS and CDR2 YFSETQ. This CDR3 spans 14 amino acids. The V gene lost 4 bases and the J gene lost 3 bases, with 14 bases spanning the gap. The CDR3 here is CASSGEQLSYEQYF. The DNA of the CDR3 is TGCGCCAGCAGCGGGGAGCAGTTGAGCTACGAGCAGTACTTC.

V and J are TRBV7-2 and TRBJ2-3, with D possibly matching TRBD2 (5 bases). The V gene lost 5 bases and the J gene lost 5 bases, with 23 bases spanning the gap. CDR1 SGHTA and CDR2 FQGNSA come from the germline V gene. CDR3 size: 17 residues. CDR3 DNA sequence: TGTGCCAGCAGCCCTACTGGTCGGAGACGGGGTTTAGATACGCAGTATTTT. Amino acid sequence: CASSPTGRRRGLDTQYF. Drawing the rest from reference TRBV7-2 and TRBJ2-3, the complete variable domain is GAGVSQSPSNKVTEKGKDVELRCDPISGHTALYWYRQSLGQGLEFLIYFQGNSAPDKSGLPSDRFSAERTGGSVSTLTIQRTQQEDSAVYLCASSPTGRRRGLDTQYFGPGTRLTVL.

The genes are TRBV20-1 and TRBJ1-5; unclear D gene. The CDR3 sequence is 13 residues long. V dropped 4 bases and J dropped 2 bases, with 9 bases sitting between them. Germline V CDR1 and CDR2: DFQATT, SNEGSKA (reference sequence). The chain's CDR3 is CSATGTGNQPQHF. CDR3 nucleotides: TGCAGTGCTACAGGTACAGGCAATCAGCCCCAGCATTTT.

The V and J genes are TRBV9 and TRBJ2-1; 9 nucleotides line up with TRBD2. Germline trimming cut 4 bases from V and 9 bases from J; bases unmatched to any gene: 5. There are 13 residues in the CDR3. CDR1 is SGDLS, CDR2 YYNGEE, per germline. Written as DNA, the CDR3 is TGTGCCAGCAGCCCTAGCGGGGTCAGTGAGCAGTTCTTC. This translates into CASSPSGVSEQFF.

This clonotype was counted a single time. The genes are TRBV29-1 and TRBJ2-2; 7 nucleotides align to TRBD1. Germline V CDR1 and CDR2: SQVTM, ANQGSEA. The V gene end was trimmed by 6 bases and the J gene end by 4 bases; junction bases not matched to a gene: 2. The CDR3 sequence is 12 residues long. This chain's CDR3 is CSVPGGTGELFF. As DNA, the CDR3 is TGCAGCGTGCCAGGGGGCACCGGGGAGCTGTTTTTT.

The J gene is TRBJ2-1, the V gene TRBV20-1; TRBD1 matches at 11 bases. V gave up 5 bases and J gave up 6 bases; unmatched junction bases: 6. Germline V gene data show CDR1 as DFQATT and CDR2 as SNEGSKA (reference sequence). The CDR3 runs to 14 residues. CDR3 protein: CSAGQGAFPNEQFF. CDR3 sequence (DNA): TGCAGTGCTGGACAGGGGGCTTTCCCCAATGAGCAGTTCTTC.

The chain carries TRBV10-3 and TRBJ2-7, with 7 bases fitting TRBD2. Germline CDR1 and CDR2: ENHRY and SYGVKD. J gave up 3 bases and V 4 bases, and 6 bases lay outside the gene matches. The CDR3 extends over 14 amino acids. CDR3: CAISGTSANYEQYF. CDR3 nucleotides: TGTGCCATCAGTGGAACTAGCGCAAACTACGAGCAGTACTTC.

The table lists this clonotype with many counts. This chain uses TRBV13 with TRBJ2-1, with 7 nucleotides matching TRBD1. The germline gives CDR1 PRHDT, CDR2 FYEKMQ (reference sequence). The CDR3 totals 15 residues. The V segment lost 3 bases and the J segment 2 bases; nucleotides outside the gene matches: 4. CDR3 protein: CASSFDRVPYNEQFF. CDR3 nucleotides: TGTGCCAGCAGCTTTGACAGGGTTCCCTACAATGAGCAGTTCTTC. The entire variable domain, with the rest obtained from reference TRBV13 and TRBJ2-1, is as follows: AAGVIQSPRHLIKEKRETATLKCYPIPRHDTVYWYQQGPGQDPQFLISFYEKMQSDKGSIPDRFSAQQFSDYHSELNMSSLELGDSALYFCASSFDRVPYNEQFFGPGTRLTVL.

The chain combines TRBV25-1 with TRBJ2-7; the D gene is possibly TRBD1 (8 bases). Looked up from germline, CDR1 is MGHDK and CDR2 is SYGVNS. V dropped 4 bases and J dropped 7 bases, with 20 bases sitting between them. The CDR3 has 15 residues. CDR3: CASSGHRGGHDEQYF. The CDR3 DNA reads as TGTGCCAGCAGTGGACACAGGGGGGGTCATGATGAGCAGTACTTC.

The chain is built from TRBV20-1 and TRBJ2-4; the D gene is possibly TRBD1 (6 bases). The J call may not be correct, given that the DNA end is closer to TRBJ2-5. The CDR3 has 15 amino acids. Germline loops: CDR1 DFQATT, CDR2 SNEGSKA (reference sequence). This CDR3 reads CSARRLGATQETQYF. CDR3 bases: TGCAGTGCTAGGCGGCTGGGGGCTACCCAAGAGACCCAGTACTTC.

The table lists this clonotype with a few counts. The CDR3 protein is CSSEGVNTEAFF. CDR3 in DNA: TGCAGTTCCGAAGGGGTGAACACTGAAGCTTTCTTT. The chain employs TRBV20-1 and TRBJ1-1, with D possibly being TRBD1 (5 bases). V lost 8 bases and J 0 bases, leaving 10 bases between the germline ends. The germline gives CDR1 DFQATT, CDR2 SNEGSKA (reference sequence). The CDR3 runs 12 residues.

V usage is TRBV5-1 and J usage is TRBJ1-2; unclear D gene. This CDR3 is built from 16 residues. Trimming removed 0 bases at V and 1 base at J, with 13 bases between. Germline values: CDR1 SGHRS, CDR2 YFSETQ. CDR3 in amino acids: CASSLASDGFNYGYTF. CDR3 DNA sequence: TGCGCCAGCAGCTTGGCCTCCGACGGATTTAACTATGGCTACACCTTC.

As to this clonotype: Given a much more abundant clone one base away, this may be a read error. V gene TRBV4-3 combines with J gene TRBJ2-3; D remains ambiguous. The CDR3 sequence is 13 residues long. Germline V gives CDR1 LGHNA, CDR2 YSLEER. In nucleotides, the CDR3 is TGCGCCGGCAGCCAAGTCATGAGTGATACGCAGTATTTT. This encodes CAGSQVMSDTQYF.

The chain recombines TRBV4-2 with TRBJ2-2; possible D gene TRBD2, 5 bases. Germline values: CDR1 LGHNA, CDR2 YNFKEQ. Trimming removed 1 base at V and 6 bases at J, with 12 bases between. The CDR3 extends over 15 amino acids. The CDR3 sequence is CASSQVQPGAGELFF. The CDR3 DNA follows: TGTGCCAGCAGCCAAGTACAACCCGGGGCCGGGGAGCTGTTTTTT.

This clonotype appeared a few times. The rearrangement links TRBV28 to TRBJ2-3, with 7 bases that match TRBD1. The CDR3 has 16 amino acids. V shed 4 bases, J shed 0 bases, and the junction held 7 bases outside the gene matches. Germline lookup yields CDR1 MDHEN and CDR2 SYDVKM. As DNA, the CDR3 is TGTGCCAGCAGTTCCCCCCTGACAGGGAGCACAGATACGCAGTATTTT. It is translated as CASSSPLTGSTDTQYF.

The genes are TRBV12-3 or TRBV12-4 and TRBJ1-1; D is possibly TRBD1 (6 bases). Trimming took off 7 bases at V and 0 bases at J, with 12 bases between the two ends. The CDR3 loop spans 14 amino acids. CDR3 in amino acids: CASIHRDVNTEAFF. The CDR3 DNA follows: TGTGCCAGCATTCACAGGGATGTGAACACTGAAGCTTTCTTT.

The rearrangement uses TRBV9 and TRBJ2-3; 8 nucleotides align to TRBD1. The CDR3 loop spans 15 amino acids. With 3 bases clipped from V and 1 base from J, the junction kept 4 bases outside the gene matches. Germline CDR1 and CDR2: SGDLS and YYNGEE. The CDR3 loop is CASSGTGLGTDTQYF. The CDR3 DNA reads as TGTGCCAGCAGCGGGACAGGGCTCGGCACAGATACGCAGTATTTT.

This clonotype has only one observation. The chain uses TRBV4-1 and TRBJ1-3; D not resolved. Germline CDR1 reads MGHRA; CDR2 reads YSYEKL. The CDR3 covers 15 residues. V lost 1 base and J lost 2, with 9 bases in between. The CDR3 here is CASSQGEATGNTIYF. DNA for the CDR3: TGCGCCAGCAGCCAAGGAGAGGCTACTGGAAACACCATATATTTT.

The sample holds one count of this clonotype. This chain uses TRBV6-1 with TRBJ2-2, with TRBD2 matching over 8 bases. Looked up from germline, CDR1 is MNHNS and CDR2 is SASEGT. The CDR3 runs to 14 residues. J lost 7 bases, V lost 7 bases, and 8 bases had no gene match. The CDR3 is CASMDGGAVGELFF. As DNA, the CDR3 is TGTGCCAGCATGGACGGGGGGGCCGTCGGGGAGCTGTTTTTT.

This clonotype turned up a few times. The chain links TRBV6-4 to TRBJ1-2, with a weak D call TRBD1 (5 bases). The CDR3 loop spans 14 amino acids. V lost 5 bases, J lost 7 bases, and 17 bases lay in between. Per germline, CDR1 MRHNA and CDR2 SNTAGT. CDR3 DNA sequence: TGTGCCAGCAGTTATCAGGGAGGGTTATCTGGCTACACCTTC. Amino acids: CASSYQGGLSGYTF.

The V gene is TRBV6-6, the J gene TRBJ1-5; 9 bases align to TRBD1. The CDR3 spans 16 residues. Germline assignment: CDR1 MNHNY and CDR2 SVGAGI (reference sequence). Losses at the gene ends were 5 bases for V and 3 bases for J; bases not matched to a gene: 8. For the CDR3, the DNA is TGTGCCAGCAGTCCCACCGGGACAGGGATCAATCAGCCCCAGCATTTT. This translates into CASSPTGTGINQPQHF.

This clonotype occurred a few times. The chain couples TRBV18 to TRBJ1-2; TRBD1 agrees at 8 bases. With 3 bases clipped from V and 10 bases from J, the junction kept 7 bases outside the gene matches. The CDR3 is 13 residues long. Germline V gene sequence: CDR1 KGHSH, CDR2 LQKENI. CDR3 sequence: CASSPGGQGDYTF. CDR3 sequence (DNA): TGTGCCAGCTCACCGGGAGGACAGGGAGACTACACCTTC.

The chain uses TRBV10-2 and TRBJ1-5; D ambiguous. V gave up 0 bases and J gave up 3 bases, with 9 bases separating them. This CDR3 has 15 residues. Germline V lookup: CDR1 WSHSY, CDR2 SAAADI. DNA of the CDR3: TGCGCCAGCAGTGAGTCTTCCAGGCCCAATCAGCCCCAGCATTTT. Translated: CASSESSRPNQPQHF.

This clonotype appeared a single time. V is TRBV27 and J is TRBJ1-2; a weak D match, TRBD1 (6 bases). Germline loops: CDR1 MNHEY, CDR2 SMNVEV (reference sequence). The CDR3 extends over 14 amino acids. Trimming removed 5 bases from V and 1 base from J, with 11 bases in between. The CDR3 DNA follows: TGTGCCAGCAGTATTGCAGGGGTTAACTATGGCTACACCTTC. Its translation is CASSIAGVNYGYTF.

The chain has TRBV6-2 or TRBV6-3 and TRBJ2-1; possibly TRBD2 for D (6 bases). V was trimmed by 8 bases and J by 4 bases, leaving 18 bases between them. Germline CDR1 and CDR2: MNHEY and SVGEGT. There are 15 residues in the CDR3. CDR3 nucleotides: TGTGCCAGCGGTAACTTAGCGGATATTTACAATGAGCAGTTCTTC. Amino acid sequence: CASGNLADIYNEQFF.